This TCR beta chain originates from a study of blood T cell repertoires in COVID-19. The CDR3 contains 13 residues. Germline values: CDR1 GTSNPN, CDR2 SVGIG (reference sequence). The V gene lost 3 bases and the J gene lost 4 bases, with 12 bases spanning the gap. Method: immunoSEQ multiplex PCR; TCRdb's copy keeps in-frame clones and lacks some. The top ten hold roughly 14% of the sample, which has 150,000 to 200,000 clones, approximately 84% seen once. The rearrangement joins TRBV30 to TRBJ1-2; D gene ambiguous. Specimen: peripheral blood. This TCR was recovered from a woman aged 80 or over with acute or convalescent COVID-19. The CDR3 nucleotides are TGTGCCTGGAGGTCAGAGGGTGCCTATGGCTACACCTTC. Translating gives CAWRSEGAYGYTF.